The TCR beta chain described here comes from a study of blood T cells in healthy people across ages. CDR1 SGHAT and CDR2 FQNNGV come from the germline V gene. The CDR3 runs 15 residues. Between the trimmed V and J ends, which lost 0 bases and 2 bases, there was a span of 10 bases. It was with a sample-barcoded 5' primer and a J-beta primer mix that a second PCR of roughly 7 to 12 cycles was run. TCRdb processed the 5' RACE reads anew with MiXCR; each CDR3 protein has one entry. This sample has hundreds of thousands of distinct CDR3 sequences; 58% occur once, and the top ten carry 30% to 45%. The clonotype was recovered from a man in his sixties in good health. The J gene is TRBJ2-5, the V gene TRBV11-2; either TRBD1 or TRBD2 may supply D (5 bases each). Sequenced: blood. This CDR3 is CASSLDWGSQETQYF. The CDR3 coding sequence is TGTGCCAGCAGCTTAGATTGGGGGAGTCAAGAGACCCAGTACTTC.